These 12 T cell receptor beta chains came from one sample sequenced in a study of tumor-infiltrating lymphocytes in primary liver carcinoma. Co-extraction of RNA and DNA was performed on about 19-30 mg of unsorted bulk tissue. Synthesis of TCR beta cDNA was carried out from 500 ng total RNA with a constant-region primer. Three rounds of nested multiplex PCR with slightly modified ARM-PCR produced TCR beta libraries. A C-beta reverse primer and TRBV1-TRBV30 forward primers served in each of the first two PCR rounds, at about 9 cycles apiece. TCRdb redid the calling of the multiplex PCR reads with MiXCR, one entry per CDR3 protein. The table has some 64,000 distinct CDR3 sequences, roughly two thirds seen once. Sequencing used liver tumor tissue from sampling region 4. As for subset: tumor region T4, right-lateral pole. The source is a man aged 35 to 55 with primary liver carcinoma and hepatitis B virus infection.

This clonotype was recorded many times. The CDR3 here is CASSQLSGLSYNEQFF. DNA for the CDR3: TGTGCCAGCAGCCAACTTAGCGGGCTCTCCTACAATGAGCAGTTCTTC. The chain is built from TRBV4-2 and TRBJ2-1, with 7 bases matching TRBD2. In germline, CDR1 is LGHNA, CDR2 YNFKEQ. V trimming: 2 bases; J trimming: 0 bases; junction bases outside the gene matches: 4. The CDR3 length is 16 residues.

This clonotype was observed once. A much larger clone lies a single base off, so this may be a read error. This rearrangement joins TRBV11-2 to TRBJ2-7; D perhaps matches TRBD2 (6 bases). CDR1 is SGHAT, CDR2 FQNNGV, per germline. The length of the CDR3 is 15 residues. The ends were cut back, 4 bases at V and 4 bases at J, with 17 bases in the middle. CDR3 nucleotides: TGTGCCAGCAGCTCAATCCGGGGGAGAAGATACGAGCAGTACTTC. Translating it yields CASSSIRGRRYEQYF.

As to this clonotype: A much more abundant neighbour one base away suggests this may be a read error. The V gene is TRBV5-4, the J gene TRBJ2-1; D remains unclear. Trimming took off 4 bases at V and 5 bases at J, with 10 bases between the two ends. This CDR3 has 13 amino acids. Per germline, CDR1 SGHNT and CDR2 YYREEE (reference sequence). CDR3 protein: CASSLSPDNEQFF. CDR3 bases: TGTGCCAGCAGCCTCAGCCCCGACAATGAGCAGTTCTTC.

Concerning this clonotype: A read error is likely, as this CDR3 ends without the conserved phenylalanine or tryptophan. Here the CDR3 reads CASSQEVTGRISHEQYI. CDR3 DNA sequence: TGCGCCAGCAGCCAAGAGGTCACAGGTCGAATCTCCCACGAGCAGTACATC. The V gene is TRBV4-3, the J gene TRBJ2-7, with D possibly matching TRBD1 (5 bases). Germline assignment: CDR1 LGHNA and CDR2 YSLEER. There are 17 residues in the CDR3.

The chain has TRBV4-1 and TRBJ2-5, with unresolved D. Germline loops: CDR1 MGHRA, CDR2 YSYEKL. The CDR3 runs to 15 residues. V lost 0 bases to trimming and J lost 7 bases, with 15 bases between them. In DNA form, the CDR3 reads TGCGCCAGCAGCCAAGATTATCCAGCGTCCAGGACCCAGTACTTC. Protein: CASSQDYPASRTQYF.

The chain couples TRBV28 to TRBJ2-3; TRBD1 agrees at 12 bases. CDR3 length equals 14 residues. Germline V gene data show CDR1 as MDHEN and CDR2 as SYDVKM. V shed 5 bases and J 7 bases; nucleotides not matched to a gene: 4. Here the CDR3 reads CASSGDRGLNTQYF. DNA of the CDR3: TGTGCCAGCAGTGGGGACAGGGGGCTGAATACGCAGTATTTT.

This clonotype appeared many times. This chain connects TRBV4-1 to TRBJ2-3, with a possible D match to TRBD1 (6 bases). This CDR3 has 14 residues. The V end was cut by 1 base, the J end by 4 bases, with 9 bases between. Germline CDR1 is MGHRA and CDR2 is YSYEKL. The CDR3 sequence: CASSQVQGPDTQYF. The CDR3 nucleotides are TGCGCCAGCAGCCAAGTACAGGGACCAGATACGCAGTATTTT.

A note on this clonotype: At one end, the junction sequence differs from germline, possibly due to a read error. This rearrangement joins TRBV11-2 to TRBJ2-7; maybe TRBD1 (5 bases). The CDR3 covers 14 residues. Germline assignment: CDR1 SGHAT and CDR2 FQNNGV. DNA of the CDR3: TGTGCCAGTAGCTCTAACAGGAACTCCTACAAGCAGTACTTC. This translates into CASSSNRNSYKQYF.

Turning to this clonotype: This may arise from a read error, as a much more abundant clone is one base away. J is TRBJ1-2 and V is TRBV4-3; D is ambiguous. Germline CDR1 and CDR2: LGHNA and YSLEER. The CDR3 has 14 amino acids. The CDR3 spells CASSAELEIYGYIF. CDR3 coding DNA: TGCGCCAGCAGCGCTGAGTTGGAGATCTATGGCTACATCTTC.

The chain links TRBV10-2 to TRBJ2-7, with unresolved D. The length of the CDR3 is 13 residues. Germline loops: CDR1 WSHSY, CDR2 SAAADI. V was shortened by 4 bases and J by 3 bases, with 10 bases between the two germline ends. CDR3 DNA: TGCGCCAGCAGTGGGGCATTCTACTACGAGCAGTACTTC. This sequence encodes CASSGAFYYEQYF.

Comments on this clonotype: A much larger clone differs from this one at a single base, so this may be a read error. The conserved phenylalanine or tryptophan normally closing the CDR3 is absent here, so this likely arose from a read error. The chain is built from TRBV11-2 and TRBJ2-3; no definite D call. V was shortened by 5 bases and J by 4 bases, with 13 bases between the two germline ends. This CDR3 spans 14 amino acids. Germline CDR1 SGHAT, CDR2 FQNNGV. CDR3 sequence (DNA): TGTGCCAGCAGCCCCCCGGGCCGGGCAGATACGCAGTATCCT. Protein: CASSPPGRADTQYP.

Concerning this clonotype: One end of the junction is discordant with germline, which a read error may explain. This chain uses TRBV10-3 with TRBJ1-5; perhaps TRBD1 as D (5 bases). The CDR3 contains 14 residues. Germline loops: CDR1 ENHRY, CDR2 SYGVKD. The CDR3 region has the DNA TGTACCATCAGGGAGTATGAGGACGATCAACCCCAGCATTTT. Amino acids: CTIREYEDDQPQHF.